The 5 T cell receptor beta chains listed next were all sequenced from one sample in a study of blood T cell repertoires in COVID-19 (dated by TCRdb to about 2020). Receptors were amplified or captured by the immunoSEQ multiplex PCR assay. TCRdb re-hosts the immuneACCESS table, in-frame sequences only. Its copies lack some clones; in the studies checked, an unresolved V gene accounts for under half of them, and the cause for the rest is not known. This sample holds roughly 30,000 clones; 85% to 95% were observed only once. Around 0.86% of the sample is held by the ten biggest clonotypes. Sequences were obtained from peripheral blood. The receptors come from a woman in her sixties or seventies with COVID-19, enrolled during active disease.

V is TRBV28 and J is TRBJ1-5; TRBD1 is a possible D gene (6 bases). Germline V gives CDR1 MDHEN, CDR2 SYDVKM. This CDR3 comprises 15 residues. Trimming cost V 7 bases and J 1 base, with 14 bases left between them. The CDR3 DNA follows: TGTGCCAGCACCCTGGGGGGGGCGAGCAATCAGCCCCAGCATTTT. This translates into CASTLGGASNQPQHF.

This clone showed up just once. The chain joins TRBV7-3 to TRBJ2-3; D is possibly TRBD2 (5 bases). The CDR3 loop spans 16 amino acids. The V end was cut by 1 base, the J end by 0 bases, with 11 bases between. Germline V gives CDR1 SGHTA, CDR2 FQGTGA. CDR3 sequence: CASSLIGDTSTDTQYF. CDR3 DNA: TGTGCCAGCAGCTTAATCGGGGATACTAGCACAGATACGCAGTATTTT.

This chain links TRBV5-1 with TRBJ1-4, with 7 bases identical to TRBD1. The CDR3 totals 16 residues. Germline V CDR1 and CDR2: SGHRS, YFSETQ. Trimming cost V 4 bases and J 0 bases; bases outside gene matches: 6. The CDR3 here is CASSTTTGATNEKLFF. The CDR3 DNA is TGCGCCAGCAGCACCACTACAGGGGCAACTAATGAAAAACTGTTTTTT.

The chain links TRBV3-1 (or the pseudogene TRBV3-2) to TRBJ2-7; possibly TRBD1 for D (6 bases). The CDR3 is 15 amino acids. V lost 0 bases to trimming and J lost 2 bases, with 11 bases between them. Germline V gives CDR1 LGHDT, CDR2 YNNKEL (reference sequence). CDR3 sequence reads: CASSQDLGAPYEQYF. In nucleotides, the CDR3 is TGTGCCAGCAGCCAAGATCTGGGGGCCCCCTACGAGCAGTACTTC.

This clone was seen only once. The chain carries TRBV24-1 and TRBJ2-3; 10 bases agree with TRBD2. J was trimmed by 3 bases and V by 4 bases; bases with no gene match: 6. CDR1 is KGHDR and CDR2 is SFDVKD in the germline V gene. The CDR3 totals 16 residues. Written as DNA, the CDR3 is TGTGCCACCAGTGAAGACCTACTAGCGGGAACAGATACGCAGTATTTT. Its translation is CATSEDLLAGTDTQYF.